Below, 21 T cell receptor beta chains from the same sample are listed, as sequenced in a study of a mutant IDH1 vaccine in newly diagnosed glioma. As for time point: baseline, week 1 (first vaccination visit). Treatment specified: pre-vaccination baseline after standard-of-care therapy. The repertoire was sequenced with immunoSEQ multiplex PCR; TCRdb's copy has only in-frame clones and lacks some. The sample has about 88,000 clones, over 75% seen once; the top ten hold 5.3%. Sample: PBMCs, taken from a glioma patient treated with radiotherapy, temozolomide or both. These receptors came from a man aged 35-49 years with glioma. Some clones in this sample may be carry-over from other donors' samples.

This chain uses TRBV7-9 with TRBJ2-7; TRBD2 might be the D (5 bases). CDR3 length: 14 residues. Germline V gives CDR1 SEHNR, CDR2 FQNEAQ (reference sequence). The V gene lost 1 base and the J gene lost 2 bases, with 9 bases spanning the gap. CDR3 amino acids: CASSLGEKPYEQYF. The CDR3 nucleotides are TGTGCCAGCAGCTTAGGGGAGAAGCCCTACGAGCAGTACTTC.

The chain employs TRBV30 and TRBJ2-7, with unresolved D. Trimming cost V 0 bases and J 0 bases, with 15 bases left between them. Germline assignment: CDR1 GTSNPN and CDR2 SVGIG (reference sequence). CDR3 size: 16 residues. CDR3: CAWSVKLDRPSYEQYF. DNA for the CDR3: TGTGCCTGGAGTGTAAAGTTGGACCGGCCCTCCTACGAGCAGTACTTC.

The CDR3 is CSGRTSGGATGELFF. CDR3 bases: TGCAGCGGCCGTACTAGCGGGGGGGCGACCGGGGAGCTGTTTTTT. V gene TRBV29-1 combines with J gene TRBJ2-2; 13 nucleotides align to TRBD2. The V gene end was trimmed by 7 bases and the J gene end by 5 bases; junction bases not matched to a gene: 7. Germline V CDR1 and CDR2: SQVTM, ANQGSEA. The CDR3 is 15 residues long.

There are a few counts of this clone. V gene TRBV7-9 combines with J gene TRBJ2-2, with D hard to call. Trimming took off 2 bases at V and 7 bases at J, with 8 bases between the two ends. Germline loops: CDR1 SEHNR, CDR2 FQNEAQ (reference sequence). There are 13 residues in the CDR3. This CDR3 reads CASSLTDGGELFF. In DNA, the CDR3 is TGTGCCAGCAGCTTAACCGACGGCGGGGAGCTGTTTTTT.

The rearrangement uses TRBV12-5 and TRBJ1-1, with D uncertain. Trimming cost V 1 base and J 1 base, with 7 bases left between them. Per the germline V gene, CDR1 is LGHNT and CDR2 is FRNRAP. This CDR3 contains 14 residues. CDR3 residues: CASGLGTGNTEAFF. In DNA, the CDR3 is TGTGCTAGTGGTTTGGGGACCGGGAACACTGAAGCTTTCTTT.

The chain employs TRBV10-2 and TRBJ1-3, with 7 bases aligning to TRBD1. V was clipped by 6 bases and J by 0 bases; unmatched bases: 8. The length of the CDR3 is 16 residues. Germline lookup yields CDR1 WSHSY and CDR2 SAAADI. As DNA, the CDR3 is TGCGCCAGCAGGAGGGACAGCCTAGTCTCTGGAAACACCATATATTTT. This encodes CASRRDSLVSGNTIYF.

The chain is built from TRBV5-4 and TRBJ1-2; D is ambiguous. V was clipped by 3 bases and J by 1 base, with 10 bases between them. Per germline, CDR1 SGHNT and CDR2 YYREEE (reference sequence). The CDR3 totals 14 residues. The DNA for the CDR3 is TGTGCCAGCAGCTCCGCCTTGCATAACTATGGCTACACCTTC. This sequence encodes CASSSALHNYGYTF.

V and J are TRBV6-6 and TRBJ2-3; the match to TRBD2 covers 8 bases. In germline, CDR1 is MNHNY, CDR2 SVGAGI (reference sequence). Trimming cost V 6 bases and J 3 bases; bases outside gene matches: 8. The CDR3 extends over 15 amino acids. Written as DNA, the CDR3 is TGTGCCAGCAGAGACGGGGGGGGAGAGACAGATACGCAGTATTTT. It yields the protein CASRDGGGETDTQYF.

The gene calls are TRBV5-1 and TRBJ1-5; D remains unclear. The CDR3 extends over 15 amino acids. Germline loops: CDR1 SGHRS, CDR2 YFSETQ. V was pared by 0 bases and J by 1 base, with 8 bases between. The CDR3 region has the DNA TGCGCCAGCAGCTTGGGGGGTGGGAGCAATCAGCCCCAGCATTTT. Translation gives CASSLGGGSNQPQHF.

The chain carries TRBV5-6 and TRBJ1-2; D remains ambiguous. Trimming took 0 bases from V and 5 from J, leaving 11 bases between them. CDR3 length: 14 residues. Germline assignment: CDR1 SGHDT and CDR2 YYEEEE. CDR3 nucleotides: TGTGCCAGCAGCTTGGCCGTGGGAGTTTATGGCTACACCTTC. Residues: CASSLAVGVYGYTF.

For the CDR3, the DNA is TGCAGCGTTGTAATGGACAACTCTGGAAACACCATATATTTT. Translation: CSVVMDNSGNTIYF. This chain uses TRBV29-1 with TRBJ1-3; the D gene is possibly TRBD1 (5 bases). Trimming took 4 bases from V and 0 from J, leaving 10 bases between them. Germline V gives CDR1 SQVTM, CDR2 ANQGSEA. The CDR3 totals 14 residues.

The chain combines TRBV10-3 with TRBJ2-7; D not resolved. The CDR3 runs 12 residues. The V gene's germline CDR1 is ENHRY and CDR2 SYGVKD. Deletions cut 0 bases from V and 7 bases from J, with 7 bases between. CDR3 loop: CAISESGREQYF. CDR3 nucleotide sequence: TGTGCCATCAGTGAGTCCGGTCGGGAGCAGTACTTC.

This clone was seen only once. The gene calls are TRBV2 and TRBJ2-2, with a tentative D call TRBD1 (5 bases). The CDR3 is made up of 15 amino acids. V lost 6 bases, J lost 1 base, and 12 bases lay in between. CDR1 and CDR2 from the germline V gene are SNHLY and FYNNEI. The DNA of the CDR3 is TGTGCCAGCAGACCGACAGTAGTGAACACCGGGGAGCTGTTTTTT. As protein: CASRPTVVNTGELFF.

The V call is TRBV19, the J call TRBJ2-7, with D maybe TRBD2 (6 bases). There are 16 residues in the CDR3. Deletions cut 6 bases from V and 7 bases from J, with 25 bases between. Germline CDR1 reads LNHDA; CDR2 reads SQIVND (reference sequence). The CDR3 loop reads CASSMYGAGPPQEQYF. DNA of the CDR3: TGTGCCAGTAGCATGTATGGGGCGGGGCCCCCTCAGGAGCAGTACTTC.

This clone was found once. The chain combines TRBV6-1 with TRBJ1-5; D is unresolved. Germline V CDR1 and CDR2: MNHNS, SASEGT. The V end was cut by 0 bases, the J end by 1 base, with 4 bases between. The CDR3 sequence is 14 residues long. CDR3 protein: CASSEAWSNQPQHF. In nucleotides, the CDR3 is TGTGCCAGCAGTGAAGCCTGGAGCAATCAGCCCCAGCATTTT.

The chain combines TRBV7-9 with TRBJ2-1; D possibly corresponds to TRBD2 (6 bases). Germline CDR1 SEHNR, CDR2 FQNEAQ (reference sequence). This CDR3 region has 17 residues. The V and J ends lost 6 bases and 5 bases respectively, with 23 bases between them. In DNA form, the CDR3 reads TGTGCCAGCAGGATCCGGGGCTCCGGGGGTACTGACAATGAGCAGTTCTTC. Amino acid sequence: CASRIRGSGGTDNEQFF.

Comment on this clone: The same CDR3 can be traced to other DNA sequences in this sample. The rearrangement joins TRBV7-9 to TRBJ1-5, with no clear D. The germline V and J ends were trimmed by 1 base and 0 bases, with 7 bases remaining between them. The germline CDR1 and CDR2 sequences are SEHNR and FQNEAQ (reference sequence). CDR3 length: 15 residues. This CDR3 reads CASSLGGYSNQPQHF. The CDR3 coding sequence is TGTGCCAGCAGCTTAGGAGGATATAGCAATCAGCCCCAGCATTTT.

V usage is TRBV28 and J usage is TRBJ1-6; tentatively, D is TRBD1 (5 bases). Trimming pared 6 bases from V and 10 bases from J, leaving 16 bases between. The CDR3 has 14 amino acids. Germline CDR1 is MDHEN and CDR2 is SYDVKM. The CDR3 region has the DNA TGTGCCAGCAGACCCGGGACGGGAGTATCACCCCTCCACTTT. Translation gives CASRPGTGVSPLHF.

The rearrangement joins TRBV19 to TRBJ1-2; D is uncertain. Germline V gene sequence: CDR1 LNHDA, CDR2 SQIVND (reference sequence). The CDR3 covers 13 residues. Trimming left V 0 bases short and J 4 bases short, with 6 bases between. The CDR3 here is CASSIDQGYGYTF. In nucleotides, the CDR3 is TGTGCCAGTAGTATAGATCAAGGCTATGGCTACACCTTC.

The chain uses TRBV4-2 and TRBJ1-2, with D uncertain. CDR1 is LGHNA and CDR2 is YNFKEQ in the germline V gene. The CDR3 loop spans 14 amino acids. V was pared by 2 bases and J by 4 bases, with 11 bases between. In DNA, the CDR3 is TGTGCCAGCAGCCAACCAACGGAGACCTATGGCTACACCTTC. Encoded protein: CASSQPTETYGYTF.

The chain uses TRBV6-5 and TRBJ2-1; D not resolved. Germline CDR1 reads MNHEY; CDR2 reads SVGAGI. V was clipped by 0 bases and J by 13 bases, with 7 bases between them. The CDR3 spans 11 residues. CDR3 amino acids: CASSYSLVQFF. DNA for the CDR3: TGTGCCAGCAGTTACTCTCTAGTCCAGTTCTTC.